A single sample gave rise to the 8 T cell receptor beta chains below, sequenced in a study of T cell clonality in common variable immunodeficiency. Study conclusions and caveats: Fewer deletions and N-nucleotide insertions were reportedly seen in common variable immunodeficiency TCR beta sequences.

Profiling relied on immunoSEQ multiplex PCR, and the TCRdb table lists in-frame clones only, not all of them. In total the sample includes approximately 28,000 clones, none of them seen once. These receptors lack a known antigen. Sequencing was performed on peripheral blood mononuclear cells. All receptors derive from a human donor with common variable immunodeficiency.

In the case of this clone: The CDR3 end falls 3 residues outside the read, so it is completed with the germline J gene. The rearrangement links TRBV18 to TRBJ1-6; 7 bases fit TRBD1. CDR1 and CDR2 (germline): KGHSH, LQKENI. CDR3 size: 14 residues. V shed 1 base, J shed 10 bases, and the junction held 4 bases outside the gene matches. The DNA read from the CDR3 is TGTGCCAGCTCACCACAGGGGGCCTCCTCACCC. Translated: CASSPQGASSP. The whole CDR3 sequence is CASSPQGASSPLHF. Full variable domain (outside the CDR3, taken from reference TRBV18 and TRBJ1-6): NAGVMQNPRHLVRRRGQEARLRCSPMKGHSHVYWYRQLPEEGLKFMVYLQKENIIDESGMPKERFSAEFPKEGPSILRIQQVVRGDSAAYFCASSPQGASSPLHFGNGTRLTVT.

In its sample, this clone is medium-sized (0.01 to 0.1%). The CDR3 end is not reached by the read, which stops 3 residues before it; the germline J gene fills it in. The J gene is TRBJ1-6, the V gene TRBV28; 7 nucleotides match TRBD1. CDR3 length equals 15 residues. Losses at the gene ends were 5 bases for V and 5 bases for J; bases not matched to a gene: 6. Per the germline V gene, CDR1 is MDHEN and CDR2 is SYDVKM. CDR3 in amino acids: CASSTGTANNSPLHF. Incomplete CDR3 DNA: TGTGCCAGCAGTACCGGGACAGCCAATAATTCACCC.

On this clone itself: The CDR3 end is not reached by the read, which stops 3 residues before it; the germline J gene fills it in. The V and J genes are TRBV5-1 and TRBJ2-1; possibly TRBD2 for D (5 bases). The V gene's germline CDR1 is SGHRS and CDR2 YFSETQ. The CDR3 consists of 16 residues. The ends were cut back, 0 bases at V and 7 bases at J, with 17 bases in the middle. This CDR3 is CASSLEVAPSRNEQFF. CDR3 DNA (partial): TGCGCCAGCAGCTTGGAGGTAGCGCCAAGCAGAAATGAG. Full variable domain (missing parts from reference TRBV5-1 and TRBJ2-1): KAGVTQTPRYLIKTRGQQVTLSCSPISGHRSVSWYQQTPGQGLQFLFEYFSETQRNKGNFPGRFSGRQFSNSRSEMNVSTLELGDSALYLCASSLEVAPSRNEQFFGPGTRLTVL.

This clone was seen many times. The sequence runs out 3 residues before the end of the CDR3; the remainder is reconstructed from the germline J gene. The chain carries TRBV20-1 and TRBJ1-1; D not resolved. Per the germline V gene, CDR1 is DFQATT and CDR2 is SNEGSKA (reference sequence). This CDR3 spans 15 amino acids. Trimming cost V 0 bases and J 1 base, with 12 bases left between them. Incomplete CDR3 DNA: TGCAGTGCTAGAGATCTTCTTCGGTCGAACACTGAA. Protein product: CSARDLLRSNTE. From start to end, the CDR3 is CSARDLLRSNTEAFF.

This clone was recorded many times. The CDR3 end falls 3 residues outside the read, so it is completed with the germline J gene. The rearrangement uses TRBV30 and TRBJ1-1, with TRBD1 matching over 10 bases. The CDR3 extends over 14 amino acids. J was trimmed by 2 bases and V by 5 bases; bases with no gene match: 5. The germline gives CDR1 GTSNPN, CDR2 SVGIG (reference sequence). The CDR3 is CAWGRTGGNTEAFF. The covered CDR3 bases are TGTGCCTGGGGGAGGACAGGGGGTAACACTGAA. Based on the CDR3 plus reference TRBV30 and TRBJ1-1, the full variable domain is SQTIHQWPATLVQPVGSPLSLECTVEGTSNPNLYWYRQAAGRGLQLLFYSVGIGQISSEVPQNLSASRPQDRQFILSSKKLLLSDSGFYLCAWGRTGGNTEAFFGQGTRLTVV.

This clone was counted at least ten times. The read halts 3 residues ahead of the CDR3 end, with the missing end drawn from the germline J gene. The chain combines TRBV14 with TRBJ1-6, with 8 bases matching TRBD1. Germline V gene data show CDR1 as SGHDN and CDR2 as FVKESK. Trimming took 1 base from V and 10 from J; bases not matched to a gene: 9. This CDR3 is built from 16 residues. The CDR3 spells CASSQGFDRGLSPLHF. The sequenced CDR3 bases are TGTGCCAGCAGCCAAGGGTTTGACAGGGGATTATCACCC.

Regarding this clone: The missing CDR3 end, 3 residues past where the read stops, is filled in from the germline J gene. The chain recombines TRBV7-8 with TRBJ1-2, with TRBD1 as a possible D gene (6 bases). CDR1 is SGHVS, CDR2 FQNEAQ, per germline. V was trimmed by 5 bases and J by 4 bases, leaving 11 bases between them. The CDR3 loop spans 13 amino acids. The CDR3 loop is CASSPGQIYGYTF. CDR3 bases read: TGTGCCAGCAGCCCCGGACAGATCTATGGC.

The sample holds many counts of this clone. The read ends 3 residues shy of where the CDR3 ends; the end is completed using the germline J gene. V usage is TRBV19 and J usage is TRBJ2-7, with TRBD2 matching 10 bases. CDR1 is LNHDA, CDR2 SQIVND, per germline (reference sequence). The CDR3 runs 15 residues. Trimming cost V 4 bases and J 3 bases; bases outside gene matches: 6. CDR3 in amino acids: CASSNLAGEFYEQYF. CDR3 bases read: TGTGCCAGTAGTAATCTAGCGGGAGAGTTCTACGAG.